The 32 T cell receptor beta chains in this list originate from one sample, sequenced in a study of vaccination effects on CD4 cells after COVID-19 (dated by TCRdb to 2021 to 2024). The library was made by the immunoSEQ multiplex PCR assay. The table comes from immuneACCESS by way of TCRdb, which keeps in-frame sequences with V and J called. Part of the clones is missing from these tables; in studies checked, under half for an unresolved V gene and the rest for unknown reasons. This sample gives 20,000 to 25,000 clones in total; 60% to 70% of them show up just once. The ten largest clones capture more than 9% of the sample. The ViraFEST assay stimulated PBMC with viral peptide pools and then used TCR sequencing to identify antigen-specific CD4+ T cell clonotypes by expansion. After about 9 days of culture, CD4+ T cells were isolated with the EasySep CD4+ T cell isolation kit. None of the healthy vaccine recipients had a prior SARS-CoV-2 infection, which was confirmed by nucleocapsid antibody tests that came back negative both before and after vaccination.

Their target antigens are unknown. Sequencing was performed on CD4+ T cells from PBMCs cultured with HCoV-NL63 spike peptides, taken before COVID-19 vaccination. In light of the paper, this sample's cell subset or site label describes: HCoV-NL63 spike overlapping peptide pool stimulation. Receptor source: a human donor who received a COVID-19 vaccine.

This chain connects TRBV7-9 to TRBJ1-5; the match to TRBD1 covers 9 bases. Germline trimming cut 2 bases from V and 5 bases from J; bases unmatched to any gene: 7. Germline V CDR1 and CDR2: SEHNR, FQNEAQ (reference sequence). The CDR3 covers 16 residues. The CDR3 spells CASSLTRQGVYQPQHF. CDR3 in DNA: TGTGCCAGCAGCTTAACCCGACAGGGGGTGTATCAGCCCCAGCATTTT. Looking up the rest from reference TRBV7-9 and TRBJ1-5 gives the full variable domain: DTGVSQNPRHKITKRGQNVTFRCDPISEHNRLYWYRQTLGQGPEFLTYFQNEAQLEKSRLLSDRFSAERPKGSFSTLEIQRTEQGDSAMYLCASSLTRQGVYQPQHFGDGTRLSIL.

This clone was recorded a few times. The chain uses TRBV5-6 and TRBJ1-3; weak D call: TRBD1 (5 bases). In germline, CDR1 is SGHDT, CDR2 YYEEEE. This CDR3 has 15 amino acids. V lost 2 bases and J lost 0, with 9 bases in between. The CDR3 DNA is TGTGCCAGCAGCTTCGACAGCTTCTCTGGAAACACCATATATTTT. Protein product: CASSFDSFSGNTIYF.

The chain recombines TRBV6-5 with TRBJ2-5; maybe TRBD2 (6 bases). The CDR3 length is 15 residues. Germline V gives CDR1 MNHEY, CDR2 SVGAGI. V shed 0 bases and J shed 4 bases, with 12 bases lying between them. This CDR3 is CASSYSGSTLETQYF. CDR3 in DNA: TGTGCCAGCAGTTACTCCGGGAGCACGTTAGAGACCCAGTACTTC.

The genes are TRBV27 and TRBJ2-1; D gene uncertain. V lost 2 bases, J lost 6 bases, and 14 bases lay in between. Germline V CDR1 and CDR2: MNHEY, SMNVEV (reference sequence). The CDR3 contains 15 residues. CDR3 protein: CASSLLVGFGNEQFF. The CDR3 nucleotides are TGTGCCAGCAGTTTACTGGTAGGCTTCGGCAATGAGCAGTTCTTC.

V and J are TRBV30 and TRBJ2-5; D ambiguous. This CDR3 spans 14 amino acids. From germline, CDR1 is GTSNPN and CDR2 SVGIG (reference sequence). V was shortened by 0 bases and J by 4 bases, with 12 bases between the two germline ends. The CDR3, as DNA: TGTGCCTGGAGTGTGTTGTGGCAGTCAGAGACCCAGTACTTC. Encoded protein: CAWSVLWQSETQYF.

The chain uses TRBV6-4 and TRBJ2-1; no clear D. CDR1 and CDR2 from the germline V gene are MRHNA and SNTAGT. This CDR3 is built from 13 residues. Between the trimmed V and J ends, which lost 6 bases and 5 bases, there was a span of 11 bases. As DNA, the CDR3 is TGTGCCAGCAGCCTTACGCGAGACAATGAGCAGTTCTTC. Amino acids: CASSLTRDNEQFF.

This chain links TRBV25-1 with TRBJ1-4; unclear D gene. Per the germline V gene, CDR1 is MGHDK and CDR2 is SYGVNS. The CDR3 has 13 amino acids. The V gene lost 3 bases and the J gene lost 8 bases, with 10 bases spanning the gap. Written as DNA, the CDR3 is TGTGCCAGCAGTGACTACTTAGGGGAAAAACTGTTTTTT. Encoded protein: CASSDYLGEKLFF.

By share, this clone ranks as medium-sized. The chain is built from TRBV6-2 or TRBV6-3 and TRBJ2-2, with 8 nucleotides matching TRBD2. Germline assignment: CDR1 MNHEY and CDR2 SVGEGT. This CDR3 contains 16 residues. J lost 5 bases, V lost 1 base, and 6 bases had no gene match. The CDR3, as DNA: TGTGCCAGCAGTTACTTTAAGCGGGGGTCGACCGGGGAGCTGTTTTTT. Translating gives CASSYFKRGSTGELFF.

This chain links TRBV5-1 with TRBJ2-1; TRBD2 aligns across 12 bases. Germline assignment: CDR1 SGHRS and CDR2 YFSETQ. V lost 0 bases, J lost 5 bases, and 3 bases stayed unmatched. The CDR3 is 16 residues long. DNA for the CDR3: TGCGCCAGCAGCTTGGCGACTAGCGGGGGCCACAATGAGCAGTTCTTC. Translating it yields CASSLATSGGHNEQFF.

In this sample, this clone is medium-sized. The V call is TRBV19, the J call TRBJ2-7, with D maybe TRBD1 (7 bases). CDR1 and CDR2 from the germline V gene are LNHDA and SQIVND (reference sequence). Trimming cost V 3 bases and J 3 bases, with 18 bases left between them. The CDR3 covers 16 residues. CDR3 DNA sequence: TGTGCCAGTAGTATCCAGCCAGGGGGGACGGTCTACGAGCAGTACTTC. This sequence encodes CASSIQPGGTVYEQYF.

For the CDR3, the DNA is TGTGCCATCAGCACCGGGACAGGGATCGCCGGGGAGCTGTTTTTT. It specifies CAISTGTGIAGELFF. V and J are TRBV10-3 and TRBJ2-2; TRBD1 aligns across 9 bases. This CDR3 is 15 amino acids long. CDR1 is ENHRY and CDR2 is SYGVKD in the germline V gene. The J segment lost 6 bases and the V segment lost 6 bases, leaving 8 bases of the junction unmatched.

This clone was seen a handful of times. The chain carries TRBV7-2 and TRBJ2-7; 8 bases are shared with TRBD1. Per germline, CDR1 SGHTA and CDR2 FQGNSA. J lost 8 bases, V lost 5 bases, and 20 bases had no gene match. The CDR3 consists of 17 residues. Here the CDR3 reads CASSLPRTGTSGGKQYF. DNA of the CDR3: TGTGCCAGCAGCCTACCTAGGACAGGGACCTCAGGTGGCAAGCAGTACTTC.

This chain joins TRBV4-1 and TRBJ2-3; a possible D gene is TRBD2 (5 bases). With 1 base removed from V and 5 bases from J, the gap between germline ends came to 10 bases. The CDR3 covers 14 residues. The V gene's germline CDR1 is MGHRA and CDR2 YSYEKL. The CDR3 sequence is CASSQALREDTQYF. Written as DNA, the CDR3 is TGCGCCAGCAGCCAAGCGTTACGGGAAGATACGCAGTATTTT.

J is TRBJ2-2 and V is TRBV19; 8 bases line up with TRBD1. J was trimmed by 3 bases and V by 5 bases; bases with no gene match: 5. CDR3 length: 15 amino acids. Germline-derived CDR1 and CDR2 are LNHDA and SQIVND (reference sequence). The CDR3 bases are TGTGCCAGTAGTGCCGGGACAGGATACACCGGGGAGCTGTTTTTT. Its protein is CASSAGTGYTGELFF.

The rearrangement links TRBV6-7 to TRBJ1-1, with a possible D match to TRBD1 (6 bases). TRBV6-7 is treated as an ORF (open reading frame) with a function not yet certain. With 5 bases removed from V and 0 bases from J, the gap between germline ends came to 13 bases. The CDR3 is 15 amino acids. CDR3 DNA: TGTGCCAGCAGTCTCCCAGGGGCCTTGAACACTGAAGCTTTCTTT. Protein: CASSLPGALNTEAFF.

V usage is TRBV6-5 and J usage is TRBJ1-6, with 10 bases identical to TRBD1. V trimming: 2 bases; J trimming: 10 bases; junction bases outside the gene matches: 5. Germline V gene sequence: CDR1 MNHEY, CDR2 SVGAGI. This CDR3 is built from 15 residues. The CDR3 here is CASSYAGTGESPLHF. The CDR3 DNA follows: TGTGCCAGCAGTTACGCCGGGACAGGGGAATCACCCCTCCACTTT.

CDR3 nucleotide sequence: TGTGCCAGCAGGGGACAGGGGAGTGGGTTAGACGAGCAGTACTTC. This encodes CASRGQGSGLDEQYF. The rearrangement uses TRBV7-8 and TRBJ2-7, with 10 positions matching TRBD1. The CDR3 covers 15 residues. Trimming removed 6 bases from V and 5 bases from J; junction bases left unmatched: 10. CDR1 SGHVS and CDR2 FQNEAQ come from the germline V gene.

The rearrangement joins TRBV5-8 to TRBJ1-2; D is perhaps TRBD1 (5 bases). The CDR3 covers 13 residues. V lost 0 bases and J 5 bases, leaving 8 bases between the germline ends. The germline V gene encodes CDR1 SGHTS and CDR2 YDEGEE. The CDR3 reads CASSLVGEYGYTF. In nucleotides, the CDR3 is TGTGCCAGCAGCTTGGTAGGGGAATATGGCTACACCTTC.

To note about this clone: Other DNA sequences from this sample encode an identical CDR3 as well. The V and J genes are TRBV5-1 and TRBJ2-3; 12 nucleotides agree with TRBD2. Germline trimming cut 2 bases from V and 1 base from J; bases unmatched to any gene: 2. This CDR3 has 16 amino acids. Per germline, CDR1 SGHRS and CDR2 YFSETQ. CDR3 DNA: TGCGCCAGCAGCTTTAGACTAGCGGGAGGCACAGATACGCAGTATTTT. Translating gives CASSFRLAGGTDTQYF.

The V call is TRBV5-6, the J call TRBJ2-2, with 7 bases aligning to TRBD2. Germline trimming cut 4 bases from V and 0 bases from J; bases unmatched to any gene: 6. Germline CDR1 SGHDT, CDR2 YYEEEE. The CDR3 runs 16 residues. DNA for the CDR3: TGTGCCAGCAGCGACACGGGACTACCGAACACCGGGGAGCTGTTTTTT. It codes for CASSDTGLPNTGELFF.

The chain couples TRBV6-5 to TRBJ1-4, with a weak D call TRBD1 (5 bases). Between the trimmed V and J ends, which lost 8 bases and 12 bases, there was a span of 13 bases. This CDR3 has 11 residues. In germline, CDR1 is MNHEY, CDR2 SVGAGI. The CDR3 nucleotides read TGTGCCAGCGCCAGGGCATGGGAACTGTTTTTT. Translation: CASARAWELFF.

This clone has only a few counts. This chain links TRBV10-1 with TRBJ1-4, with D possibly being TRBD1 (6 bases). Per germline, CDR1 WNHNN and CDR2 SYGVQD (reference sequence). V was clipped by 6 bases and J by 0 bases, with 14 bases between them. This CDR3 is built from 16 residues. The CDR3 nucleotides read TGCGCCAGCAGCCAGGGGATCGGATCAACTAATGAAAAACTGTTTTTT. Translated, it gives CASSQGIGSTNEKLFF.

The CDR3 reads CATSGGAENEQFF. DNA for the CDR3: TGTGCCACCAGTGGCGGGGCGGAAAATGAGCAGTTCTTC. The J gene is TRBJ2-1, the V gene TRBV24-1; TRBD2 is a possible D gene (6 bases). CDR1 and CDR2 from the germline V gene are KGHDR and SFDVKD. CDR3 length equals 13 residues. V dropped 5 bases and J dropped 7 bases, with 11 bases sitting between them.

The chain is built from TRBV5-8 and TRBJ1-1; perhaps TRBD1 as D (6 bases). The CDR3 is made up of 13 amino acids. V lost 2 bases, J lost 6 bases, and 11 bases lay in between. Germline lookup yields CDR1 SGHTS and CDR2 YDEGEE. DNA for the CDR3: TGTGCCAGCAGCTTACAGGGTCCCGCTGAAGCTTTCTTT. Its translation is CASSLQGPAEAFF.

The chain couples TRBV29-1 to TRBJ1-2; 9 bases align to TRBD1. The CDR3 extends over 14 amino acids. Germline values: CDR1 SQVTM, CDR2 ANQGSEA. V lost 6 bases to trimming and J lost 2 bases; unmatched junction nucleotides: 7. Here the CDR3 DNA reads TGCAGCGTATACAGGACAGGGGAGAACTATGGCTACACCTTC. Translation: CSVYRTGENYGYTF.

The chain uses TRBV7-9 and TRBJ2-5; 8 nucleotides align to TRBD2. Germline V gene sequence: CDR1 SEHNR, CDR2 FQNEAQ (reference sequence). The CDR3 loop spans 16 amino acids. The J segment lost 6 bases and the V segment lost 1 base, leaving 10 bases of the junction unmatched. The CDR3 protein is CASSLEVSGTLQTQYF. CDR3 DNA sequence: TGTGCCAGCAGCTTAGAAGTTAGCGGGACGTTGCAGACCCAGTACTTC. The entire variable domain, with the rest obtained from reference TRBV7-9 and TRBJ2-5, is as follows: DTGVSQNPRHKITKRGQNVTFRCDPISEHNRLYWYRQTLGQGPEFLTYFQNEAQLEKSRLLSDRFSAERPKGSFSTLEIQRTEQGDSAMYLCASSLEVSGTLQTQYFGPGTRLLVL.

V gene TRBV15 combines with J gene TRBJ2-7, with 10 nucleotides matching TRBD2. The CDR3 is 18 amino acids. Germline trimming cut 4 bases from V and 2 bases from J; bases unmatched to any gene: 14. CDR1 is LNHNV and CDR2 is YYDKDF in the germline V gene (reference sequence). CDR3 region: CATSIPHITSGATYEQYF. CDR3 DNA sequence: TGTGCCACCAGCATTCCCCATATAACTAGCGGGGCTACCTACGAGCAGTACTTC. Filled out from reference TRBV15 and TRBJ2-7, the complete variable domain reads DAMVIQNPRYQVTQFGKPVTLSCSQTLNHNVMYWYQQKSSQAPKLLFHYYDKDFNNEADTPDNFQSRRPNTSFCFLDIRSPGLGDTAMYLCATSIPHITSGATYEQYFGPGTRLTVT.

This sequence joins TRBV30 and TRBJ1-5; D gene ambiguous. Germline V gene data show CDR1 as GTSNPN and CDR2 as SVGIG (reference sequence). CDR3 length: 15 residues. Trimming stripped 4 bases from V and 3 bases from J, with 16 bases between. CDR3 region: CAWNEGSGYNQPQHF. DNA of the CDR3: TGTGCCTGGAATGAGGGTTCAGGTTACAATCAGCCCCAGCATTTT.

The rearrangement uses TRBV6-5 and TRBJ2-7, with D possibly matching TRBD1 (5 bases). This CDR3 spans 14 amino acids. With 5 bases removed from V and 0 bases from J, the gap between germline ends came to 11 bases. The germline V gene encodes CDR1 MNHEY and CDR2 SVGAGI. The CDR3 bases are TGTGCCAGCAGTATACAGGTGGGCTCCTACGAGCAGTACTTC. Amino acid sequence: CASSIQVGSYEQYF.

The chain recombines TRBV5-4 with TRBJ1-3; no definite D call. CDR1 SGHNT and CDR2 YYREEE come from the germline V gene (reference sequence). This CDR3 has 15 residues. V was pared by 1 base and J by 0 bases, with 8 bases between. CDR3 sequence reads: CASSLPGSSGNTIYF. The CDR3 DNA follows: TGTGCCAGCAGCTTGCCCGGTAGCTCTGGAAACACCATATATTTT.

This clone was detected a few times. V and J are TRBV11-2 and TRBJ1-5; no clear D. Per the germline V gene, CDR1 is SGHAT and CDR2 is FQNNGV. The CDR3 contains 15 residues. V shed 1 base and J shed 0 bases, with 7 bases lying between them. The CDR3 coding sequence is TGTGCCAGCAGCTTAGGCCAGTATAGCAATCAGCCCCAGCATTTT. It specifies CASSLGQYSNQPQHF.

The chain couples TRBV5-1 to TRBJ2-1; 8 nucleotides align to TRBD1. The CDR3 sequence is 13 residues long. V lost 0 bases and J lost 10; bases outside the gene matches: 3. Germline V gene lookup returns CDR1 SGHRS and CDR2 YFSETQ. The CDR3 region is CASSLDRGYEQFF. The CDR3 DNA sequence: TGCGCCAGCAGCTTGGACAGGGGGTACGAGCAGTTCTTC.